This T cell receptor beta chain was captured in a study of T cell repertoires in cytomegalovirus infection. At the level of the study: Shared public TCR beta signatures pointed to both CMV infection and a matching HLA type.

The germline gives CDR1 SQVTM, CDR2 ANQGSEA. The V and J ends lost 5 bases and 8 bases, in that order; junction bases with no gene match: 13. The CDR3 is 15 amino acids. Study-wide points: The ex vivo response was dominated by HLA-C-restricted CMV-specific TCR beta clonotypes. Identification of carriers of CMV plus the relevant HLA was performed using cumulative public TCR beta family frequency.

Comments on this clonotype: Its cognate antigen is unknown.

TCRdb analysed the reads with MiXCR anew, one entry per CDR3 protein. The sample contains about 260,000 distinct CDR3 sequences, around 13% of which appear only once. The gene calls are TRBV29-1 and TRBJ1-4; 8 bases are shared with TRBD1. The clonotype was recovered from a human donor in good health (CMV status not recorded). Some clones in this sample may be carry-over from other donors' samples. Sequencing was performed on PBMCs. Here the CDR3 reads CSVLAPDREGEKLFF. Written as DNA, the CDR3 is TGCAGCGTTTTAGCCCCGGACAGGGAGGGCGAAAAACTGTTTTTT.